This T cell receptor beta chain was identified during a study of cytomegalovirus exposure and HLA in healthy donors. Overall study results and limits: Clonal expansion was found to be greater in HLA-associated TCR beta chains than in equally common others in a later analysis.

A word on this clone: Its antigen is currently unknown.

Researchers ran the PCR with 60 Vbeta and 13 Jbeta primers. The protocol was immunoSEQ multiplex PCR, while the TCRdb copy is restricted to in-frame clones and leaves out a portion. Of some 87,000 clones in the sample, 65% to 85% are singletons; the top ten hold roughly a fifth. Per germline, CDR1 MDHEN and CDR2 SYDVKM. This CDR3 spans 15 amino acids. V was pared by 5 bases and J by 3 bases, with 8 bases of the junction left unmatched. The chain combines TRBV28 with TRBJ1-2; the match to TRBD1 covers 8 bases. This receptor was taken from a middle-aged woman in good health and CMV-seropositive. The sequenced sample consisted of PBMCs. The CDR3 DNA is TGTGCCAGCAGTCCCACAGGGGGTCTATACTATGGCTACACCTTC. It is translated as CASSPTGGLYYGYTF.